The 32 T cell receptor beta chains given below trace back to one sample, sequenced in a study of T cells in Graves' hyperthyroidism and ophthalmopathy. RNA transcripts gave rise to amplified TCR beta CDR3 regions. Primed by the HTBI set, a first-round RT-PCR was run on the TCR CDR3. A single record per CDR3 protein comes from TCRdb applying MiXCR to the multiplex PCR reads. The sample has 500,000 or so distinct CDR3 sequences; 17% are singletons. The sample comprised blood. The receptors originated from a woman in her late teens or twenties with Graves' ophthalmopathy.

This clonotype was observed at least ten times. The chain carries TRBV3-1 and TRBJ1-3, with unresolved D. V dropped 0 bases and J dropped 2 bases, with 8 bases sitting between them. In germline, CDR1 is LGHDT, CDR2 YNNKEL (reference sequence). The CDR3 is 15 residues long. The CDR3 DNA reads TGTGCCAGCAGCCAAGAAGGTACTCCTGGAAACACCATATATTTT. The encoded protein is CASSQEGTPGNTIYF.

This clonotype was recorded a few times. The chain couples TRBV4-2 to TRBJ2-1; 7 bases are a match to TRBD1. The CDR3 extends over 15 amino acids. The ends lost 4 bases at V and 3 bases at J; junction bases unmatched: 6. Germline loops: CDR1 LGHNA, CDR2 YNFKEQ. The CDR3 DNA is TGTGCCAGCAGCCGGAATGACAGGGTCTACAATGAGCAGTTCTTC. Encoded protein: CASSRNDRVYNEQFF.

This clonotype was counted only a few times. CDR3 in amino acids: CSVEPTGTYEQYF. Here the CDR3 DNA reads TGCAGCGTTGAACCGACAGGCACCTACGAGCAGTACTTC. This rearrangement joins TRBV29-1 to TRBJ2-7; D is perhaps TRBD1 (6 bases). Germline values: CDR1 SQVTM, CDR2 ANQGSEA. The CDR3 runs 13 residues. Deletions cut 2 bases from V and 2 bases from J, with 10 bases between.

About this clonotype: Mismatch with germline at one junction end may stem from a read error. CDR3 coding DNA: TGTGACAGCAGTCTCAAACCAGGGGGCTCGAACACTGAAGCTTTCTTT. Protein product: CDSSLKPGGSNTEAFF. The chain recombines TRBV28 with TRBJ1-1; 8 bases map to TRBD1. This CDR3 comprises 16 residues. Germline CDR1 and CDR2: MDHEN and SYDVKM.

This clonotype was seen ten or more times. One junction end disagrees with the germline gene, perhaps due to a read error. The chain recombines TRBV28 with TRBJ2-1; 7 nucleotides line up with TRBD1. This CDR3 region has 16 residues. Germline-derived CDR1 and CDR2 are MDHEN and SYDVKM. The CDR3 is CASILSQGDPYNEQFF. CDR3 in DNA: TGTGCCAGCATTTTATCCCAGGGGGATCCCTACAATGAGCAGTTCTTC. Complete variable domain (other parts from reference TRBV28 and TRBJ2-1): DVKVTQSSRYLVKRTGEKVFLECVQDMDHENMFWYRQDPGLGLRLIYFSYDVKMKEKGDIPEGYSVSREKKERFSLILESASTNQTSMYLCASILSQGDPYNEQFFGPGTRLTVL.

This clonotype was picked up a small number of times. The genes are TRBV4-3 and TRBJ1-2, with D perhaps TRBD1 (6 bases). The CDR3 has 15 residues. Per the germline V gene, CDR1 is LGHNA and CDR2 is YSLEER. The germline V and J ends were trimmed by 0 bases and 4 bases, with 12 bases remaining between them. The CDR3 region is CASSQEGQKTYGYTF. CDR3 sequence (DNA): TGCGCCAGCAGCCAAGAAGGACAGAAGACCTATGGCTACACCTTC.

The table lists this clonotype with many counts. The chain has TRBV5-1 and TRBJ2-1; D is unclear. The V and J ends lost 1 base and 5 bases respectively, with 10 bases between them. Germline assignment: CDR1 SGHRS and CDR2 YFSETQ. The CDR3 length is 14 residues. In nucleotides, the CDR3 is TGCGCCAGCAGCTTGACCCCTACCGACAATGAGCAGTTCTTC. It specifies CASSLTPTDNEQFF.

This clonotype occurred many times. CDR3 amino acids: CAWIGIGETQYF. CDR3 DNA sequence: TGTGCCTGGATCGGGATAGGAGAGACCCAGTACTTC. This rearrangement joins TRBV30 to TRBJ2-5, with D maybe TRBD2 (5 bases). CDR3 size: 12 residues. Trimming took 4 bases from V and 4 from J, leaving 10 bases between them. Germline V gives CDR1 GTSNPN, CDR2 SVGIG (reference sequence).

At least ten counts were recorded for this clonotype. V gene TRBV6-5 combines with J gene TRBJ2-7, with D perhaps being TRBD1 or TRBD2 (6 bases each). The germline V gene encodes CDR1 MNHEY and CDR2 SVGAGI. The CDR3 has 17 amino acids. V lost 2 bases and J lost 2, with 19 bases in between. CDR3 region: CASSYGGRPQYTYEQYF. Written as DNA, the CDR3 is TGTGCCAGCAGTTACGGGGGGCGTCCTCAATATACCTACGAGCAGTACTTC.

This clonotype was counted only a few times. J is TRBJ1-1 and V is TRBV6-1, with D unresolved. The CDR3 is made up of 13 amino acids. The V and J ends lost 1 base and 3 bases respectively, with 6 bases between them. Germline V lookup: CDR1 MNHNS, CDR2 SASEGT. The chain's CDR3 is CASSEVVDTEAFF. The CDR3 DNA reads as TGTGCCAGCAGTGAAGTAGTGGACACTGAAGCTTTCTTT.

This chain joins TRBV6-1 and TRBJ2-2; D is uncertain. The length of the CDR3 is 15 residues. The germline gives CDR1 MNHNS, CDR2 SASEGT. Deletions cut 7 bases from V and 0 bases from J, with 12 bases between. The CDR3 region is CASTTPGTNTGELFF. The CDR3 nucleotides are TGTGCCAGCACCACGCCGGGTACGAACACCGGGGAGCTGTTTTTT.

The chain is built from TRBV20-1 and TRBJ2-5, with TRBD2 identical over 15 bases. This CDR3 has 15 residues. Germline V gives CDR1 DFQATT, CDR2 SNEGSKA (reference sequence). V lost 6 bases and J lost 4; bases outside the gene matches: 6. CDR3 DNA: TGCAGTGCCTTAGGGGGACTAGCGGGAGGAGAGACCCAGTACTTC. Its protein is CSALGGLAGGETQYF.

This clonotype showed up many times. The chain couples TRBV27 to TRBJ1-5; no clear D. The germline CDR1 and CDR2 sequences are MNHEY and SMNVEV (reference sequence). This CDR3 region has 14 residues. V lost 0 bases and J lost 7, with 10 bases in between. This CDR3 reads CASSLSMGDQPQHF. In DNA form, the CDR3 reads TGTGCCAGCAGTTTATCGATGGGTGACCAGCCCCAGCATTTT.

This clonotype has more than one count but fewer than ten. The chain couples TRBV10-3 to TRBJ1-1; a possible D gene is TRBD1 (5 bases). The germline gives CDR1 ENHRY, CDR2 SYGVKD. There are 14 residues in the CDR3. V lost 2 bases and J lost 7, with 14 bases in between. CDR3 sequence: CAISEMQGSSEAFF. The DNA of the CDR3 is TGTGCCATCAGTGAGATGCAGGGTTCGAGTGAAGCTTTCTTT.

This clonotype showed up just a few times. This chain uses TRBV6-5 with TRBJ2-1, with D possibly being TRBD1 or TRBD2 (5 bases each). The CDR3 loop spans 12 amino acids. Germline CDR1 reads MNHEY; CDR2 reads SVGAGI. The V gene lost 5 bases and the J gene lost 15 bases, with 17 bases spanning the gap. In nucleotides, the CDR3 is TGTGCCAGCAGTAAGGGACGGTCGAGGCCGTTCTTC. Protein: CASSKGRSRPFF.

This clonotype was recorded at least ten times. This chain joins TRBV18 and TRBJ2-3; D is undetermined. V was shortened by 3 bases and J by 4 bases, with 14 bases between the two germline ends. Per germline, CDR1 KGHSH and CDR2 LQKENI. The CDR3 runs 15 residues. The CDR3 reads CASSPPSLGADTQYF. The CDR3 DNA reads as TGTGCCAGCTCACCTCCCTCCTTGGGCGCAGATACGCAGTATTTT.

This clonotype was seen repeatedly, ten times or more. CDR3 loop: CASSSVGLTGDEQFF. The DNA of the CDR3 is TGTGCCAGCAGCTCCGTGGGGCTAACGGGCGATGAGCAGTTCTTC. The J gene is TRBJ2-1, the V gene TRBV7-2, with D possibly TRBD1 on 5 matching bases. Germline V lookup: CDR1 SGHTA, CDR2 FQGNSA. V shed 4 bases and J shed 8 bases, with 18 bases lying between them. The CDR3 runs 15 residues. The full variable domain, completed using reference TRBV7-2 and TRBJ2-1, is GAGVSQSPSNKVTEKGKDVELRCDPISGHTALYWYRQSLGQGLEFLIYFQGNSAPDKSGLPSDRFSAERTGGSVSTLTIQRTQQEDSAVYLCASSSVGLTGDEQFFGPGTRLTVL.

This chain's CDR3 is CASSDGGDYTQYF. In DNA form, the CDR3 reads TGTGCCAGCAGTGACGGCGGGGACTATACGCAGTATTTT. The chain recombines TRBV6-1 with TRBJ2-3; possible D gene TRBD2, 6 bases. The length of the CDR3 is 13 residues. Trimming took off 3 bases at V and 7 bases at J, with 11 bases between the two ends. Germline CDR1 is MNHNS and CDR2 is SASEGT.

In its sample, this clonotype was seen a few times. The chain recombines TRBV4-2 with TRBJ2-7; the D call may be TRBD1 or TRBD2 (5 bases each). V lost 4 bases to trimming and J lost 3 bases, with 19 bases between them. The germline gives CDR1 LGHNA, CDR2 YNFKEQ. The CDR3 runs to 16 residues. The CDR3 is CASSPPLSGRRYEQYF. CDR3 DNA: TGTGCCAGCAGCCCCCCTTTGTCGGGACGACGCTACGAGCAGTACTTC.

The rearrangement joins TRBV9 to TRBJ1-5; no definite D call. This CDR3 is 14 amino acids long. Germline V gene data show CDR1 as SGDLS and CDR2 as YYNGEE. Trimming removed 3 bases from V and 3 bases from J, with 10 bases in between. DNA for the CDR3: TGTGCCAGCAGCGACGGGTCGTACAATCAGCCCCAGCATTTT. It codes for CASSDGSYNQPQHF.

The table lists this clonotype with a few counts. This may be a read error, as it is one base from a much larger clone. In this CDR3 the conserved last residue, phenylalanine or tryptophan, is missing, so a read error is likely. The chain recombines TRBV28 with TRBJ1-5, with D possibly matching TRBD1 (5 bases). V was pared by 3 bases and J by 0 bases, with 15 bases between. The CDR3 is 17 amino acids. Germline values: CDR1 MDHEN, CDR2 SYDVKM. CDR3 sequence reads: CASSFIRSTGSNQPQHL. In DNA form, the CDR3 reads TGTGCCAGCAGTTTCATCCGATCTACAGGTAGCAATCAGCCCCAGCATCTT.

The V and J genes are TRBV19 and TRBJ1-2; D is possibly TRBD1 (5 bases). The CDR3 runs to 14 residues. Germline-derived CDR1 and CDR2 are LNHDA and SQIVND (reference sequence). The germline V and J ends were trimmed by 9 bases and 4 bases, with 18 bases remaining between them. The chain's CDR3 is CARTRKTAFYGYTF. The CDR3 coding sequence is TGTGCCAGAACGCGGAAGACAGCATTCTATGGCTACACCTTC.

This clonotype was recorded at least ten times. V gene TRBV7-8 combines with J gene TRBJ2-3; TRBD2 aligns across 7 bases. V shed 5 bases and J 2 bases; nucleotides not matched to a gene: 10. This CDR3 is 16 amino acids long. Looked up from germline, CDR1 is SGHVS and CDR2 is FQNEAQ. CDR3 amino acids: CASSIPSSGFTDTQYF. The CDR3 DNA reads as TGTGCCAGCAGCATCCCTTCTAGCGGATTCACAGATACGCAGTATTTT.

This clonotype was seen a handful of times. The chain carries TRBV19 and TRBJ2-1; TRBD2 agrees at 11 bases. Per the germline V gene, CDR1 is LNHDA and CDR2 is SQIVND (reference sequence). Trimming took 9 bases from V and 6 from J; bases not matched to a gene: 7. The CDR3 runs to 14 residues. The CDR3 loop reads CASKLAGVVNEQFF. For the CDR3, the DNA is TGTGCCAGCAAACTAGCGGGAGTCGTCAATGAGCAGTTCTTC. Combining the CDR3 with reference TRBV19 and TRBJ2-1 gives the whole variable domain DGGITQSPKYLFRKEGQNVTLSCEQNLNHDAMYWYRQDPGQGLRLIYYSQIVNDFQKGDIAEGYSVSREKKESFPLTVTSAQKNPTAFYLCASKLAGVVNEQFFGPGTRLTVL.

Only a few counts were recorded for this clonotype. The chain links TRBV5-1 to TRBJ2-7; the D is unclear. Between the trimmed V and J ends, which lost 0 bases and 5 bases, there was a span of 6 bases. CDR3 size: 12 residues. Germline loops: CDR1 SGHRS, CDR2 YFSETQ. The CDR3 nucleotides are TGCGCCAGCAGCTTGGTAGAGAACGAGCAGTACTTC. This translates into CASSLVENEQYF.

This clonotype was seen only a few times. V and J are TRBV27 and TRBJ1-6, with a weak D call TRBD1 (5 bases). Germline V gene lookup returns CDR1 MNHEY and CDR2 SMNVEV (reference sequence). Trimming left V 4 bases short and J 6 bases short, with 7 bases between. This CDR3 contains 13 residues. CDR3 sequence reads: CASSWGSNSPLHF. The CDR3 nucleotides are TGTGCCAGCAGTTGGGGCAGTAATTCACCCCTCCACTTT.

This clonotype turned up a few times. DNA of the CDR3: TGTGCCAGCAGTGTAAGGGGGCCGGGGCCCCAGCATTTT. Amino acids: CASSVRGPGPQHF. The chain has TRBV28 and TRBJ1-5; 7 bases are a match to TRBD1. After removal of 5 bases from V and 9 bases from J, the junction contained 7 bases not matched to a gene. The CDR3 sequence is 13 residues long. Germline values: CDR1 MDHEN, CDR2 SYDVKM.

There are a few counts of this clonotype. The genes are TRBV6-5 and TRBJ2-3; 9 nucleotides line up with TRBD2. The CDR3 length is 17 residues. The V gene end was trimmed by 0 bases and the J gene end by 1 base; junction bases not matched to a gene: 5. Germline-derived CDR1 and CDR2 are MNHEY and SVGAGI. CDR3 nucleotide sequence: TGTGCCAGCAGTTACTCGACGGCGGGAGGGGGCACAGATACGCAGTATTTT. Amino acids: CASSYSTAGGGTDTQYF.

This clonotype has ten or more counts. The chain couples TRBV4-3 to TRBJ1-2, with 9 bases lining up with TRBD1. Germline CDR1 is LGHNA and CDR2 is YSLEER. With V trimmed by 4 bases and J by 8 bases, 8 bases remained unmatched. This CDR3 spans 14 amino acids. CDR3 in DNA: TGCGCCAGCAGCCGGATTGGACAGGGGTGGGGCTACACCTTC. This encodes CASSRIGQGWGYTF.

This chain uses TRBV19 with TRBJ1-2; weak D call: TRBD1 (6 bases). Trimming removed 9 bases from V and 3 bases from J, with 14 bases in between. The CDR3 covers 13 residues. Germline-derived CDR1 and CDR2 are LNHDA and SQIVND (reference sequence). CDR3 region: CARPPGEDYGYTF. The CDR3 DNA follows: TGTGCCAGGCCACCAGGGGAGGACTATGGCTACACCTTC. Supplemented by reference TRBV19 and TRBJ1-2, the full variable domain reads DGGITQSPKYLFRKEGQNVTLSCEQNLNHDAMYWYRQDPGQGLRLIYYSQIVNDFQKGDIAEGYSVSREKKESFPLTVTSAQKNPTAFYLCARPPGEDYGYTFGSGTRLTVV.

In this sample, this clonotype turned up once. An end of the junction differs from the germline gene, which may be a read error. This sequence joins TRBV5-1 and TRBJ2-3, with TRBD1 identical over 8 bases. The germline V gene has CDR1 SGHRS and CDR2 YFSETQ. The CDR3 loop spans 17 amino acids. CDR3 region: CASSLGRTGLFSDTQYF. The CDR3 region has the DNA TGTGCCAGCAGCTTAGGCCGGACAGGGTTATTTTCAGATACGCAGTATTTT.

The chain recombines TRBV4-3 with TRBJ1-5; no clear D gene. This CDR3 is built from 13 residues. CDR1 and CDR2 (germline): LGHNA, YSLEER. Trimming shortened V by 5 bases and J by 5 bases, and 10 bases separated the two germline ends. CDR3 residues: CASSETVYQPQHF. CDR3 coding DNA: TGCGCCAGCAGCGAAACCGTTTATCAGCCCCAGCATTTT.